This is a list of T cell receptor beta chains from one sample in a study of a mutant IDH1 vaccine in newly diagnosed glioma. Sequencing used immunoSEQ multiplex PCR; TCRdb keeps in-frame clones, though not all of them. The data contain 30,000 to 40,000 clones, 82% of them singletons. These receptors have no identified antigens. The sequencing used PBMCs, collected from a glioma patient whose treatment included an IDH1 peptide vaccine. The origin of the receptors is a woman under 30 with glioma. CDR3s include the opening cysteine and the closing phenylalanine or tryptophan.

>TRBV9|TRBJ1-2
CASSVVPGYYGYTF
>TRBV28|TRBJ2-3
CASSLSGGTWAQYF
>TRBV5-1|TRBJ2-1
CASSNGQGGYNEQFF
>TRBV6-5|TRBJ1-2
CASSSPGHRLYGYTF
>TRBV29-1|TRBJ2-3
CSAVLDIPPSTDTQYF
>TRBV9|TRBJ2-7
CASSSGNSYEQYF
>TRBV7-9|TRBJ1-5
CASSPDVPRQPQHF
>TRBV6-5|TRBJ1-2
CASSLDRYSHGYTF
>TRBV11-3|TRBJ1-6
CASSLESRDRGSPLHF
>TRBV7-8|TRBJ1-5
CASSLGGYSNQPQHF
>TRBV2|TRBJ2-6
CASSEEEGGRFSGANVLTF
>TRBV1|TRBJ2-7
CTSSQGARQGHEQYF
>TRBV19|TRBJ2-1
CASSSTGYYNEQFF
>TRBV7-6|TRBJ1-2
CASSLALGATYGYTF
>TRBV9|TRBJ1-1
CASSRGGAEAFF
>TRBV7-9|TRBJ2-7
CASSLLVSSYEQYF
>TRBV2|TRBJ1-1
CASSHEVPNTEAFF
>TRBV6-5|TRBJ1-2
CATQTRWGYGYTF
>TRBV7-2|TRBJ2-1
CASSLVYQVHEQFF
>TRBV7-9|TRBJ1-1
CASSGGPGGGMNTEAFF
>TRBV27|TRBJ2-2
CASSSQTGGGSGELFF
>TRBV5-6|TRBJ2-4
CASNPREGPQNF
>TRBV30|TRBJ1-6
CAWKRNTGINSPLHF
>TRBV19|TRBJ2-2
CASSIETGGVSTGELFF
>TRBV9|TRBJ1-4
CASSAQGTNEKLFF
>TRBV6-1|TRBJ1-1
CASSELVSQWNTEAFF
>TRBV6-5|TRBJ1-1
CASRENTEAFF
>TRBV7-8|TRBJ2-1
CASSTRGGSSYNEQFF
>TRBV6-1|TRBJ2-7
CASSESSYEQYF
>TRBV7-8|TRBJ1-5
CASSRGGGNQPQHF
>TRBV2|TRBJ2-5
CASRQGGETQYF
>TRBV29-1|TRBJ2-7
CSVGLGQKHEQYF
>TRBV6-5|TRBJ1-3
CASSYSFSHGNTIYF
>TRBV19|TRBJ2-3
CASSDSRDGTDTQYF
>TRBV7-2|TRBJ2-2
CASSLGLAGLNTGELFF
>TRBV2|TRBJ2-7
CASSKGGLPYEQYF
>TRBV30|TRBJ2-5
CAWTQGSGQETQYF
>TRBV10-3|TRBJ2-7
CAIRASSYEQYF
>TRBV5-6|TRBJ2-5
CASSFQETQYF
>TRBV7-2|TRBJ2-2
CASSSTWPTGELFF
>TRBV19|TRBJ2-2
CASHNRDRESGELFF
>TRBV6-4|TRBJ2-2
CASSFETTGELFF
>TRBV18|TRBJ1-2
CASSPPNRDGYTF
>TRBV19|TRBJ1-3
CASSIVWGNTIYF
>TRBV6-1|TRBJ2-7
CALAGVWAYEQYF
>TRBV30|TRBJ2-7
CAWPRGGSYEQYF
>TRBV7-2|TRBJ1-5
CASSLEVNQPQHF
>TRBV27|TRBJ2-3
CASSSEVAGASTDTQYF
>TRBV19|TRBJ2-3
CASSQDRGTQYF
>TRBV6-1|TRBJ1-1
CASSEWSEFGAFF
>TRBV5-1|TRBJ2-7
CASSFLGDEQYF